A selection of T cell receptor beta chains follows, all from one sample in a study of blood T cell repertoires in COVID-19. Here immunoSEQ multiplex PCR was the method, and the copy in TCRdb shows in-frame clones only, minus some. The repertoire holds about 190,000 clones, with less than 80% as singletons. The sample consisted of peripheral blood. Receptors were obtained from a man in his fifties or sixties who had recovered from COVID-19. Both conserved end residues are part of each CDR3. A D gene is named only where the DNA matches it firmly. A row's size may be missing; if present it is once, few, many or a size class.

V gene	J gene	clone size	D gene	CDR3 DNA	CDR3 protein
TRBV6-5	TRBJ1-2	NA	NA	TGTGCCAGCAGTTACTCTCAGACTCTCTATGGCTACACCTTC	CASSYSQTLYGYTF
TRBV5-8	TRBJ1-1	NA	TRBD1	TGTGCCAGCAGCTGGGGGACAGACACTGAAGCTTTCTTT	CASSWGTDTEAFF
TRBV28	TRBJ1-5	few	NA	TGTGCCAGCAGTTTATCCTCGGGTAGCAATCAGCCCCAGCATTTT	CASSLSSGSNQPQHF
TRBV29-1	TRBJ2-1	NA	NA	TGCAGCGCCGAGGGTGGGAGTGAGCAGTTCTTC	CSAEGGSEQFF
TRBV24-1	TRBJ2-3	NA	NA	TGTGCCACCGAGACTGCCTCAATTACAGATACGCAGTATTTT	CATETASITDTQYF
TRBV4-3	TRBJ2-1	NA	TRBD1	TGCGCCAGCTCCCCCGCATTGACAGGGAATGAGCAGTTCTTC	CASSPALTGNEQFF
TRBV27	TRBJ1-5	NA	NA	TGTGCCAGCAGCCGCGTAGCGGGGGGGGCACAGCCCCAGCATTTT	CASSRVAGGAQPQHF
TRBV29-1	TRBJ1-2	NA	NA	TGCAGCGTTGAAGATCGGGGTTATCTGGGAGGGGACCTCTATGGCTACACCTTC	CSVEDRGYLGGDLYGYTF
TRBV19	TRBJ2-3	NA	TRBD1	TGTGCCAGTAGTAACACCGGGACAGGGGTCACAGATACGCAGTATTTT	CASSNTGTGVTDTQYF
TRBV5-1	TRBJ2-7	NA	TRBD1	TGCGCCAGCAGCTTGATTCTGGGACAGGCCTACGAGCAGTACTTC	CASSLILGQAYEQYF
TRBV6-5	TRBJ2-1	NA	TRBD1	TGTGCCAGCAGTATTCGACAGGGAGCCAATGAGCAGTTCTTC	CASSIRQGANEQFF
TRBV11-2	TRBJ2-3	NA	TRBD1	TGTGCCAGCAGCCCTACTCCGGGACAGGGGAAAGATACGCAGTATTTT	CASSPTPGQGKDTQYF
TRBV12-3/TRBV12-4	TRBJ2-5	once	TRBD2	TGTGCCAGCGGAGGGAGGGCGGGGACCCAGTACTTC	CASGGRAGTQYF
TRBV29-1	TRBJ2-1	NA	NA	TGCAGCGTAGAAAGAGGGGGCTACAATGAGCAGTTCTTC	CSVERGGYNEQFF
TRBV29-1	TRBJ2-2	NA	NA	TGCAGCGTAGTCAAAGGGACAACGAACACCGGGGAGCTGTTTTTT	CSVVKGTTNTGELFF
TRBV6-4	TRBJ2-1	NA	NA	TGTGCCAGCAGTGAAAAGCGGGCATCCAATGAGCAGTTCTTC	CASSEKRASNEQFF
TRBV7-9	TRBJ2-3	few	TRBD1	TGTGCCAGCAGCTTCGGGACAGGGGCAGATACGCAGTATTTT	CASSFGTGADTQYF
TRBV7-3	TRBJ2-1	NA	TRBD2	TGTGCCAGCAGCCCCCGACTAGCGGGAGGGAATGAGCAGTTCTTC	CASSPRLAGGNEQFF
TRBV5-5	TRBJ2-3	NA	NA	TGTGCCAGCAGCTTGGATTACACAGATACGCAGTATTTT	CASSLDYTDTQYF
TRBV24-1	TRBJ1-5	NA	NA	TGTGCCACCAGTGCCCAATGGCCCGACAGCTATAGCAATCAGCCCCAGCATTTT	CATSAQWPDSYSNQPQHF
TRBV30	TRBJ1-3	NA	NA	TGTGCCTGGAGTGTCTTCGGGAAGACTGGAAACACCATATATTTT	CAWSVFGKTGNTIYF
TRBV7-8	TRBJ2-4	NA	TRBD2	TGTGCCAGCAGCTTAGCGTTTACTAGCGGGAGTACGGGCAAAAACATTCAGTACTTC	CASSLAFTSGSTGKNIQYF
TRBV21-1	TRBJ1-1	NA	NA	TGTGCCAGCAGCAGTACTAAGAGGCTGAACACTGAAGCTTTCTTT	CASSSTKRLNTEAFF
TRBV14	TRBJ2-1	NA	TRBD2	TGTGCCAGCAGCCAAGATACACTAGCGGGAGGGAGAGACAATGAGCAGTTCTTC	CASSQDTLAGGRDNEQFF
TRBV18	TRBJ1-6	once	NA	TGTGCCAGCTCTATCCGTGGTCAGGGCGGTTCACCCCTCCACTTT	CASSIRGQGGSPLHF